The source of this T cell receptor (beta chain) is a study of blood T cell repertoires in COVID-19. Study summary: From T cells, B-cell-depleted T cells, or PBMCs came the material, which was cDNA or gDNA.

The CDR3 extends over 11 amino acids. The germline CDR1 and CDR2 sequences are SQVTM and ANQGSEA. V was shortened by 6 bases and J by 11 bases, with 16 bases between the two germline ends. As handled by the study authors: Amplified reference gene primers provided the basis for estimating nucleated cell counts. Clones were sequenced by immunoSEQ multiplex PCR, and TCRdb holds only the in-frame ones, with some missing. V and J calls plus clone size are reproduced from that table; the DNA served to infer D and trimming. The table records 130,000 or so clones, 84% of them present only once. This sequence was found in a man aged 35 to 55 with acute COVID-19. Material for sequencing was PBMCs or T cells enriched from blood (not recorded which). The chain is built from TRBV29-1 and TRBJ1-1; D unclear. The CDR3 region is CSVLGSARAFF. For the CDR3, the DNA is TGCAGCGTCCTAGGCTCGGCACGGGCTTTCTTT.